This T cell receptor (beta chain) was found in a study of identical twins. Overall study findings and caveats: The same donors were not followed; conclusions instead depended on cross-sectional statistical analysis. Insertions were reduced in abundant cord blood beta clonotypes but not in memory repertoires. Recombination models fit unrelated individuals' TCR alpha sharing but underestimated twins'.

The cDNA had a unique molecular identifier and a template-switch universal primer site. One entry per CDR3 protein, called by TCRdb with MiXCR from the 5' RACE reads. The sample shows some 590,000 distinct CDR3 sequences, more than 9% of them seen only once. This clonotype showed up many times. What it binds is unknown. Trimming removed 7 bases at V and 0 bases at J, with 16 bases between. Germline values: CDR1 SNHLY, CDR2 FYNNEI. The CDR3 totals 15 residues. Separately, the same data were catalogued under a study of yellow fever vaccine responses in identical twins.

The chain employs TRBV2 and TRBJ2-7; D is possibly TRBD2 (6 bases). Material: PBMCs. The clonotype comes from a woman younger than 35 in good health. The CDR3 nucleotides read TGTGCCAGCAAAGGAAACCACGGGAGCTCCTACGAGCAGTACTTC. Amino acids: CASKGNHGSSYEQYF. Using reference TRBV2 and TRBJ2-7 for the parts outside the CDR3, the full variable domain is EPEVTQTPSHQVTQMGQEVILRCVPISNHLYFYWYRQILGQKVEFLVSFYNNEISEKSEIFDDQFSVERPDGSNFTLKIRSTKLEDSAMYFCASKGNHGSSYEQYFGPGTRLTVT.